The source of this T cell receptor beta chain is a study of blood T cell repertoires in COVID-19. Background on the study: Samples of COVID-19 (acute and convalescent) were obtained from the United States, Italy and Spain.

Trimming stripped 0 bases from V and 4 bases from J, with 12 bases between. CDR1 LGHDT and CDR2 YNNKEL come from the germline V gene (reference sequence). The length of the CDR3 is 15 residues. TCRdb keeps only in-frame clones here, not all; method: immunoSEQ multiplex PCR. The sample lists about 320,000 clones, about 90% occurring once. The sequence derives from a man aged 25 to 40 who had recovered from COVID-19. The gene calls are TRBV3-1 (or the pseudogene TRBV3-2) and TRBJ2-5; D possibly corresponds to TRBD1 (6 bases). Sequenced material: PBMCs or T cells enriched from blood (not recorded which). The CDR3 bases are TGTGCCAGCAGCCAAGATCCCAGGGGTGGAGAGACCCAGTACTTC. This codes for CASSQDPRGGETQYF.